Each of the 5 T cell receptor beta chains below was sequenced from the same sample in a study of T cells after posttransplantation cyclophosphamide (dated by TCRdb to 2015 to 2016). The library relied on the immunoSEQ multiplex PCR assay. TCRdb limited this immuneACCESS table to in-frame rearrangements with V and J called. A share of clones is missing; checked studies link under half to unresolved V genes, and the rest is unexplained. This sample lists several thousand clones; less than 2% were detected once. In total, the top ten clones hold roughly 31% of the sample. In light of the paper, this sample's treatment or condition label describes: high-dose cyclophosphamide on days +3 and +4 as single-agent GVHD prophylaxis. For conditioning, the PTCy patients got busulfan and fludarabine, then a related or unrelated marrow graft, followed by cyclophosphamide on days +3 and +4. This material consisted of PBMCs, taken around 240 days after a stem cell transplant with posttransplant cyclophosphamide. The receptors shown here come from a male patient in his thirties who received an allogeneic stem cell transplant from a related donor, was CMV-positive, and had no GVHD. After a transplant, some T cells may have been passed on by the graft donor.

The chain recombines TRBV6-5 with TRBJ2-7; 7 nucleotides agree with TRBD2. The CDR3 extends over 15 amino acids. V lost 7 bases and J lost 4; bases outside the gene matches: 13. Germline CDR1 reads MNHEY; CDR2 reads SVGAGI. CDR3 amino acids: CASTGGPTPGYEQYF. CDR3 nucleotides: TGTGCCAGCACGGGAGGTCCGACTCCGGGGTACGAGCAGTACTTC.

This chain links TRBV7-2 with TRBJ2-7; the match to TRBD1 covers 7 bases. Germline trimming cut 4 bases from V and 5 bases from J; bases unmatched to any gene: 5. This CDR3 is 13 amino acids long. Germline CDR1 and CDR2: SGHTA and FQGNSA. The CDR3 DNA sequence: TGTGCCAGCAGCTACGACAGGGCCAACGAGCAGTACTTC. It encodes CASSYDRANEQYF.

The V call is TRBV7-2, the J call TRBJ2-7, with 10 bases lining up with TRBD2. Germline values: CDR1 SGHTA, CDR2 FQGNSA. This CDR3 has 13 amino acids. Trimming took 2 bases from V and 12 from J; bases not matched to a gene: 7. CDR3 DNA: TGTGCCAGCAGCTTATTGGGACTAGCGTCTCTGTACTTC. Protein product: CASSLLGLASLYF.

The chain is built from TRBV11-2 and TRBJ1-2; tentative D call: TRBD1 (6 bases). The V gene lost 5 bases and the J gene lost 7 bases, with 23 bases spanning the gap. The CDR3 runs 16 residues. Germline loops: CDR1 SGHAT, CDR2 FQNNGV. The DNA for the CDR3 is TGTGCCAGCAGCGAGGTTCATCGGACAGACCTTTTTGGCTACACCTTC. Translated: CASSEVHRTDLFGYTF.

This clone was found a few times. The chain links TRBV11-2 to TRBJ2-7, with 9 nucleotides matching TRBD1. CDR3 length equals 13 residues. Germline V gene sequence: CDR1 SGHAT, CDR2 FQNNGV. The V segment lost 5 bases and the J segment 7 bases; nucleotides outside the gene matches: 6. The CDR3 loop is CASSIGQGWEQYF. CDR3 nucleotide sequence: TGTGCCAGCAGCATCGGACAGGGGTGGGAGCAGTACTTC.